These T cell receptor beta chains were read from a single sample in a study of T cells expressing NK-cell markers. TCRdb reprocessed the 5' RACE reads; each CDR3 protein has one entry and no DNA is given. The sample holds over 120,000 distinct CDR3 sequences. Sample: blood T cells: a sorted CD56 or NKG2C T cell subset, CD4+ or CD8+ T cells, or bulk PBMC T cells (not recorded which). These TCRs come from a man aged 18-30 years in good health. The CDR3 runs from the conserved cysteine through the conserved F or W. Fields, in order: J gene, clone size, V gene, CDR3 protein. For some rows the clone size is stated as once, few or many, or as a class when expanded; others skip it.

J: TRBJ2-3
size: .
V: TRBV23-1
CDR3: CASSRAEPGQATDTQYF

J: TRBJ2-7
size: .
V: TRBV6-5
CDR3: CASSFRDTSHEQYF

J: TRBJ2-5
size: .
V: TRBV7-8
CDR3: CASSTPGTSGIETQYF

J: TRBJ1-1
size: .
V: TRBV6-5
CDR3: CASSYLPGGGTEAFF

J: TRBJ2-3
size: .
V: TRBV11-2
CDR3: CASSLESLAGVGTDTQYF

J: TRBJ2-2
size: .
V: TRBV29-1
CDR3: CSGSYTGELFF

J: TRBJ2-1
size: .
V: TRBV5-6
CDR3: CASSLQASATYNEQFF

J: TRBJ2-5
size: .
V: TRBV7-9
CDR3: CASSQRERQETQYF

J: TRBJ2-3
size: .
V: TRBV3-1
CDR3: CASRGAKDTQYF

J: TRBJ1-1
size: .
V: TRBV7-2
CDR3: CASQDRGFDTEAFF

J: TRBJ2-1
size: .
V: TRBV9
CDR3: CASTRSGSDNEQFF

J: TRBJ1-1
size: .
V: TRBV19
CDR3: CASMGGKNTEAFF

J: TRBJ2-1
size: .
V: TRBV4-3
CDR3: CASSPLDRGRDEQFF

J: TRBJ1-1
size: .
V: TRBV2
CDR3: CASRQGGWNTEAFF

J: TRBJ2-5
size: .
V: TRBV6-5
CDR3: CASSYSPGETQYF

J: TRBJ1-1
size: .
V: TRBV6-6
CDR3: CASSYSTEAFF

J: TRBJ2-1
size: .
V: TRBV7-9
CDR3: CASSSLTSQSSYNEQFF

J: TRBJ2-6
size: .
V: TRBV25-1
CDR3: CASSGTDTSGANVLTF

J: TRBJ2-5
size: .
V: TRBV5-5
CDR3: CASSSSRTSGTGTQYF

J: TRBJ2-7
size: .
V: TRBV29-1
CDR3: CSVLGKSSYEQYF

J: TRBJ2-3
size: .
V: TRBV4-2
CDR3: CASSQASLGPSGVWSDTQYF

J: TRBJ2-4
size: .
V: TRBV14
CDR3: CASSPPENSGRAFLQYF

J: TRBJ2-1
size: .
V: TRBV3-1
CDR3: CASSQDRLAGGNEQFF

J: TRBJ1-2
size: .
V: TRBV12-3/TRBV12-4
CDR3: CASSLIPDGYTF

J: TRBJ2-1
size: .
V: TRBV7-3
CDR3: CASSLRLGLAGGPDYNEQFF

J: TRBJ2-1
size: .
V: TRBV7-9
CDR3: CASSLVDIEQFF

J: TRBJ1-4
size: .
V: TRBV20-1
CDR3: CSATHGGKLFF

J: TRBJ2-3
size: .
V: TRBV5-5
CDR3: CASSPTSDTQYF

J: TRBJ2-1
size: .
V: TRBV20-1
CDR3: CSASPGGNEQFF

J: TRBJ1-5
size: .
V: TRBV19
CDR3: CASSRAGGSGQPQHF

J: TRBJ2-6
size: .
V: TRBV6-5
CDR3: CASSYGGTSGANVLTF

J: TRBJ2-1
size: .
V: TRBV12-3/TRBV12-4
CDR3: CASSPSRAGPNEQFF

J: TRBJ2-1
size: .
V: TRBV5-4
CDR3: CASSLFANNEQFF

J: TRBJ2-4
size: .
V: TRBV7-2
CDR3: CASSLLSLAKNIQYF

J: TRBJ1-1
size: .
V: TRBV3-1
CDR3: CASYRTGLSEAFF

J: TRBJ1-5
size: .
V: TRBV5-6
CDR3: CASSLGGYTNQPQHF

J: TRBJ1-1
size: .
V: TRBV7-9
CDR3: CASSSTSEGNTEAFF

J: TRBJ1-5
size: .
V: TRBV5-6
CDR3: CASSFRNSNQPQHF

J: TRBJ2-7
size: .
V: TRBV12-3/TRBV12-4
CDR3: CASSPQVEGYEQYF

J: TRBJ2-1
size: .
V: TRBV7-9
CDR3: CASSLGLAGVFNEQFF

J: TRBJ2-1
size: .
V: TRBV6-5
CDR3: CASSPSQGWGKNEQFF

J: TRBJ2-5
size: .
V: TRBV29-1
CDR3: CSTTRAETQYF

J: TRBJ2-5
size: .
V: TRBV20-1
CDR3: CSASRTSGRKGKETQYF

J: TRBJ2-5
size: .
V: TRBV4-3
CDR3: CASSQDVSPAYQETQYF

J: TRBJ1-3
size: .
V: TRBV27
CDR3: CASSLSLSSGNTIYF

J: TRBJ2-7
size: .
V: TRBV11-2
CDR3: CASSAGTGSYEQYF

J: TRBJ1-5
size: .
V: TRBV27
CDR3: CASSSLQGPRGQPQHF

J: TRBJ1-2
size: .
V: TRBV12-3/TRBV12-4
CDR3: CASSIPGGGYTF

J: TRBJ2-7
size: .
V: TRBV27
CDR3: CASKIGTGAHEQYF

J: TRBJ1-2
size: .
V: TRBV29-1
CDR3: CSVVLRDRGRLGYTF

J: TRBJ2-7
size: .
V: TRBV4-2
CDR3: CASSQPNGVTGALYEQYF

J: TRBJ2-4
size: .
V: TRBV18
CDR3: CASRETSGTKNIQYF

J: TRBJ2-1
size: .
V: TRBV20-1
CDR3: CSARDRELAGVGNEQFF

J: TRBJ2-1
size: .
V: TRBV4-3
CDR3: CASSQGPRGEQFF

J: TRBJ2-3
size: .
V: TRBV12-5
CDR3: CASGPANTDTQYF

J: TRBJ2-2
size: .
V: TRBV7-2
CDR3: CASSLFIAGELFF

J: TRBJ1-2
size: medium-sized
V: TRBV12-3/TRBV12-4
CDR3: CASSSGGAYGYTF

J: TRBJ2-1
size: .
V: TRBV6-1
CDR3: CASSPSEGAGNEQFF